This T cell receptor (beta chain) was recovered during a study of PD-1 blockade in classical Hodgkin lymphoma. Study-level findings and limits: Whatever underlies the repertoire differences (possibly disease activity or prior therapy) remains undefined.

The V gene's germline CDR1 is SGHRS and CDR2 YFSETQ. Trimming removed 0 bases from V and 2 bases from J, with 6 bases in between. The CDR3 is 13 amino acids. Worth noting for this clone: Its cognate antigen is unknown.

Generated by immunoSEQ multiplex PCR, the TCRdb table keeps only in-frame clones and is missing some. The sample has tens of thousands of clones; around 93% are singletons. Every patient had relapsed following autologous stem cell transplantation, and cohorts differed in brentuximab vedotin exposure. This chain uses TRBV5-1 with TRBJ2-7; no clear D. The source is a human donor with classical Hodgkin lymphoma. The specimen comprised peripheral blood mononuclear cells (PBMCs), sampled at baseline. This chain's CDR3 is CASSLDAAYEQYF. In nucleotides, the CDR3 is TGCGCCAGCAGCTTGGACGCGGCCTACGAGCAGTACTTC.